This T cell receptor beta chain stems from a study of T cell clones after liver transplantation. Turning to the study itself: Third-party-reactive TCRbeta sequences from pre-transplant mixed lymphocyte reactions served as antigen-independent comparators.

The germline V and J ends were trimmed by 4 bases and 4 bases, with 8 bases remaining between them. The CDR3 has 11 amino acids. Germline loops: CDR1 SQVTM, CDR2 ANQGSEA. Regarding the study as a whole: Graft donor-reactive T cells possibly entered the graft instead of undergoing deletion. Donor-reactive sequences fell more than third party-reactive ones, suggesting partial deletion. In a couple of subjects, few donor cells limited the measurable donor-reactive repertoire.

Only in-frame clones appear in the TCRdb table, and some are missing; sequencing was by immunoSEQ multiplex PCR. This table has roughly 120,000 clones, 90% appearing once. Worth noting for this clone: What it recognizes is unknown.

The genes are TRBV29-1 and TRBJ2-7; possibly TRBD2 for D (5 bases). The sequence was obtained from a human patient who received a liver transplant. Some T cells may possibly be graft donor cells. Sequenced here: CD4+ T cells from blood, sampled 12 months after liver transplant. The CDR3 nucleotides read TGCAGCGTTGTACGGGGTTACGAGCAGTACTTC. It translates to CSVVRGYEQYF.